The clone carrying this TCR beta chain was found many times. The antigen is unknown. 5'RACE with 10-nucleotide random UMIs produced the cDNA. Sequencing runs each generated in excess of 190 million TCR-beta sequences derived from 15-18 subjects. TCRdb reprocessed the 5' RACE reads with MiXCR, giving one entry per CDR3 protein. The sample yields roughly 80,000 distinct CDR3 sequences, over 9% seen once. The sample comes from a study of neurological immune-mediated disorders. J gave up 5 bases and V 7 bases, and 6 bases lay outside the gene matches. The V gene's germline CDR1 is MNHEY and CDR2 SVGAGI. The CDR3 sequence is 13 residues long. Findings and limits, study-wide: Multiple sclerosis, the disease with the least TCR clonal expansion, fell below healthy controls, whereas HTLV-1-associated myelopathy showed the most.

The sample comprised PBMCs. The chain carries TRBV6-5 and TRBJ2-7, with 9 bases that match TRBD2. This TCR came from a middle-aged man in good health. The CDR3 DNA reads TGTGCCAGCACCAGAGCGGGAGGACACGAGCAGTACTTC. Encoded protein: CASTRAGGHEQYF.